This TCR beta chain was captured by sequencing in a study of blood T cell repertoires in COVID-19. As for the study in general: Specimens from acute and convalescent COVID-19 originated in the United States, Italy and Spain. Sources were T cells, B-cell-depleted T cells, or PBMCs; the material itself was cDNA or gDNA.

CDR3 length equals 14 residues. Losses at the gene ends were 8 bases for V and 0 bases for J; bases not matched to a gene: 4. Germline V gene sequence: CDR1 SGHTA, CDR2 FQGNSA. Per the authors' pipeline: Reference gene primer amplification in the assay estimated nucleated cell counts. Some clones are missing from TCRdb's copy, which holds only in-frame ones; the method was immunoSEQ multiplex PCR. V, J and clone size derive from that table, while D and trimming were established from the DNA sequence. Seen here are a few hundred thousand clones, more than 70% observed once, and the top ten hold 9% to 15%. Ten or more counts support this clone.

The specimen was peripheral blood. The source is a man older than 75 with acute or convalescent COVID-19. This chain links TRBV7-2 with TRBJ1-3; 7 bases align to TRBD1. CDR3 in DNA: TGTGCCAGCTCCACAGGGGCCTCTGGAAACACCATATATTTT. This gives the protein CASSTGASGNTIYF.